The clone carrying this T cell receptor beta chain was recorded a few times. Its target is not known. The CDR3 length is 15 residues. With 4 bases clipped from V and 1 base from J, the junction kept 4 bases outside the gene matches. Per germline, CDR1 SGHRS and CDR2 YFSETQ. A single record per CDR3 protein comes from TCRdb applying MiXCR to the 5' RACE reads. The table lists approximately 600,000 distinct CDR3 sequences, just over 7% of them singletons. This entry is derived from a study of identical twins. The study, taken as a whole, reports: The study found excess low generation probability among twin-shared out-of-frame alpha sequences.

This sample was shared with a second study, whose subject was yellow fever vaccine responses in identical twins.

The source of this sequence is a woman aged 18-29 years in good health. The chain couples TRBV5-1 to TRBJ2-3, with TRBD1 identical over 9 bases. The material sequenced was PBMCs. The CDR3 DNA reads TGCGCCAGCAGCACGGGACAGGGAGGCACAGATACGCAGTATTTT. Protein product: CASSTGQGGTDTQYF. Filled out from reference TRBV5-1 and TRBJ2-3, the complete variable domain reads KAGVTQTPRYLIKTRGQQVTLSCSPISGHRSVSWYQQTPGQGLQFLFEYFSETQRNKGNFPGRFSGRQFSNSRSEMNVSTLELGDSALYLCASSTGQGGTDTQYFGPGTRLTVL.